This TCR beta chain was identified during a study of T cells expressing NK-cell markers. The study's findings and limits: A few donors showed these clonotypes also leading the CD3+CD56-NKG2C+ fraction.

TCRdb re-called the 5' RACE reads and catalogs CDR3 proteins one per entry, DNA excluded. The sample includes around 380,000 distinct CDR3 sequences. As concerns this clonotype: The antigen remains unidentified.

CDR1 is SGHRS, CDR2 YFSETQ, per germline. The CDR3 loop spans 16 amino acids. The chain combines TRBV5-1 with TRBJ1-1; the TCRdb call, TRBD1, lacks DNA for checking. The sequencing sample was made of blood T cells: a sorted CD56 or NKG2C T cell subset, CD4+ or CD8+ T cells, or bulk PBMC T cells (not recorded which). This TCR was recovered from a woman in her forties or fifties in good health. CDR3 in amino acids: CASSPTGTGMNTEAFF.